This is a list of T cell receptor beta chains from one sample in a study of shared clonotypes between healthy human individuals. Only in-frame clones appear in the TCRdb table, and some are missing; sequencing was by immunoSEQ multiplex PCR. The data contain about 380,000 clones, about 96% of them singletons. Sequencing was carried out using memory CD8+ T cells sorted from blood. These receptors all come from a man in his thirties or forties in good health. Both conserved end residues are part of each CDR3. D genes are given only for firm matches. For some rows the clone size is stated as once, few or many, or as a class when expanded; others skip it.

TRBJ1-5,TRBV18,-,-,CASSPTRVRYSNQPQHF,TGTGCCAGCTCGCCTACAAGAGTTAGATATAGCAATCAGCCCCAGCATTTT
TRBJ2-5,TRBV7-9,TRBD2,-,CASSQPPGLAGPQETQYF,TGTGCCAGCAGCCAACCTCCGGGACTAGCGGGTCCACAAGAGACCCAGTACTTC
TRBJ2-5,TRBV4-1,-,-,CASSQDRFLETQYF,TGCGCCAGCAGCCAAGATCGGTTCTTGGAGACCCAGTACTTC
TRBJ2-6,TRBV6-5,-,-,CASSYGSSGANVLTF,TGTGCCAGCAGTTACGGGAGCTCTGGGGCCAACGTCCTGACTTTC
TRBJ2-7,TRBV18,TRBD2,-,CASSRPRSGRAYEQYF,TGTGCCAGCTCACGCCCAAGAAGCGGGAGGGCCTACGAGCAGTACTTC
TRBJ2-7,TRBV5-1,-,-,CASSYGTFYEQYF,TGCGCCAGCAGCTACGGGACATTCTACGAGCAGTACTTC
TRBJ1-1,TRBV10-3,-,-,CAISESPGTYTEAFF,TGTGCCATCAGTGAGTCGCCAGGGACCTACACTGAAGCTTTCTTT
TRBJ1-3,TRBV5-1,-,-,CASRLGRSGNTIYF,TGCGCCAGCAGACTTGGGCGTTCTGGAAACACCATATATTTT
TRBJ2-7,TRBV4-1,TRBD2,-,CASRRGLEQYEQYF,TGCGCCAGCAGACGCGGACTAGAGCAGTACGAGCAGTACTTC
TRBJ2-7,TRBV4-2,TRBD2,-,CASSQDPGGGYEQYF,TGTGCCAGCAGCCAAGACCCCGGGGGGGGGTACGAGCAGTACTTC
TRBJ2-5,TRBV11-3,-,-,CASSLQGETQYF,TGTGCCAGCAGCTTACAGGGAGAGACCCAGTACTTC
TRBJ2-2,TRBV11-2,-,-,CASSLGTTGELFF,TGTGCCAGCAGCTTAGGGACCACCGGGGAGCTGTTTTTT
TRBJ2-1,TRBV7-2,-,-,CASSLVSTGYNEQFF,TGTGCCAGCAGCTTAGTGAGTACAGGGTACAATGAGCAGTTCTTC
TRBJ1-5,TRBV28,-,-,CASGISLSNQPQHF,TGTGCCAGCGGAATCAGTCTAAGCAATCAGCCCCAGCATTTT
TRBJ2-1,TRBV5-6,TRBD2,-,CASSPGLVRYNEQFF,TGTGCCAGCAGCCCCGGACTAGTGCGGTACAATGAGCAGTTCTTC
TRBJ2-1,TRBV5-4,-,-,CASSYGGGAFNEQFF,TGTGCCAGCAGTTATGGAGGGGGCGCCTTCAATGAGCAGTTCTTC
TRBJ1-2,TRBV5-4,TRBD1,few,CASSLNSPGGAHGYTF,TGTGCCAGCAGCTTAAACAGTCCAGGGGGCGCACATGGCTACACCTTC